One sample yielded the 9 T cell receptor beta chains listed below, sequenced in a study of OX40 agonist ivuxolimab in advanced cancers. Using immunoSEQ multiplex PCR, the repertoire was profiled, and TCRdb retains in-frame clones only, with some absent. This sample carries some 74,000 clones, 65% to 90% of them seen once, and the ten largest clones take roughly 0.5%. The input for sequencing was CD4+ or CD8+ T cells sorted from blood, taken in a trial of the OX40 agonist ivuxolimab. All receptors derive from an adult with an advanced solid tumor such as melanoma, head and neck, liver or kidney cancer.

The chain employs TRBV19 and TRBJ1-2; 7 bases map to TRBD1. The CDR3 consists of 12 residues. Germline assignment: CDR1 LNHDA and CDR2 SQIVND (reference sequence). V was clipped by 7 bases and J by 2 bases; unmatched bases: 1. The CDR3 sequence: CASNRGNYGYTF. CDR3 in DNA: TGTGCCAGTAACAGGGGCAACTATGGCTACACCTTC.

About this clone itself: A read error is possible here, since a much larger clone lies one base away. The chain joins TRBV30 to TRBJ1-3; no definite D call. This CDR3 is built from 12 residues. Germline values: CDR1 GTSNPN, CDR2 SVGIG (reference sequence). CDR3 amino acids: CAWTPAGNTIHF. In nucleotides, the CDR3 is TGTGCCTGGACTCCCGCTGGAAACACCATACATTTT.

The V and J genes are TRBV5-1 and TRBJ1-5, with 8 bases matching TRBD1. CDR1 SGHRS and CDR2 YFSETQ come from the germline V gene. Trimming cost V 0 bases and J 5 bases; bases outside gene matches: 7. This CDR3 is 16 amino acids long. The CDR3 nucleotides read TGCGCCAGCAGCTTGGCGGGTCAGGGGGCGGATCAGCCCCAGCATTTT. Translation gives CASSLAGQGADQPQHF.

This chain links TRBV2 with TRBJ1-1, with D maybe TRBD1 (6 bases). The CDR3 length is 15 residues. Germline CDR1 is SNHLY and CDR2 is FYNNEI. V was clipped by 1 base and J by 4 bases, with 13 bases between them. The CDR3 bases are TGTGCCAGCAGTGAAGGTAGCAGGGGCAGCACTGAAGCTTTCTTT. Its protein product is CASSEGSRGSTEAFF.

As DNA, the CDR3 is TGTGCCAGCAGTGAATCGGGACAGGGATATGATACGCAGTATTTT. This gives the protein CASSESGQGYDTQYF. The J gene is TRBJ2-3, the V gene TRBV25-1; TRBD1 matches 9 bases. Germline values: CDR1 MGHDK, CDR2 SYGVNS. The CDR3 contains 15 residues. V gave up 1 base and J gave up 6 bases; unmatched junction bases: 5.

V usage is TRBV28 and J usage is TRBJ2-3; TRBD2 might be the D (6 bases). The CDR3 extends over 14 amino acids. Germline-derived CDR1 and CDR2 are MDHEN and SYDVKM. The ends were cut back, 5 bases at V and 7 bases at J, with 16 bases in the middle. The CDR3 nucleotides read TGTGCCAGCAGTCCCGGGGGTAATTCAAATACGCAGTATTTT. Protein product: CASSPGGNSNTQYF. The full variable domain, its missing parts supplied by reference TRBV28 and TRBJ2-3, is DVKVTQSSRYLVKRTGEKVFLECVQDMDHENMFWYRQDPGLGLRLIYFSYDVKMKEKGDIPEGYSVSREKKERFSLILESASTNQTSMYLCASSPGGNSNTQYFGPGTRLTVL.

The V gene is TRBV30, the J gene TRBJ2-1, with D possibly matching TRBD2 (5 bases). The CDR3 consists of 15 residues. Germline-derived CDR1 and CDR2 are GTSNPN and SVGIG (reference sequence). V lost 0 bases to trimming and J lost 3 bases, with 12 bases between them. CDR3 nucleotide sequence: TGTGCCTGGAGTGTACCCGCTAGCAGCTACAATGAGCAGTTCTTC. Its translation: CAWSVPASSYNEQFF. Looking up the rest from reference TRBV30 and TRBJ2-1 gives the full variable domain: SQTIHQWPATLVQPVGSPLSLECTVEGTSNPNLYWYRQAAGRGLQLLFYSVGIGQISSEVPQNLSASRPQDRQFILSSKKLLLSDSGFYLCAWSVPASSYNEQFFGPGTRLTVL.

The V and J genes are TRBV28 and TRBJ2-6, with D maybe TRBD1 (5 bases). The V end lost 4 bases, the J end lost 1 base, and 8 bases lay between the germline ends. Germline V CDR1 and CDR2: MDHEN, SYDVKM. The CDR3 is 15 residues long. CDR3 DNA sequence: TGTGCCAGCAGTTCCAGGGTTTCTGGGGCCAACGTCCTGACTTTC. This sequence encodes CASSSRVSGANVLTF. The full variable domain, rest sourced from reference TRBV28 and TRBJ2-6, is DVKVTQSSRYLVKRTGEKVFLECVQDMDHENMFWYRQDPGLGLRLIYFSYDVKMKEKGDIPEGYSVSREKKERFSLILESASTNQTSMYLCASSSRVSGANVLTFGAGSRLTVL.

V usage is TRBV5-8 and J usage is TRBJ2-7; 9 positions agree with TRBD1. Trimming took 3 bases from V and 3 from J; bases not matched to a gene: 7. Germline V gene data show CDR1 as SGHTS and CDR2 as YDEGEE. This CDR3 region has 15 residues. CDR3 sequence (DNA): TGTGCCAGCAGCTGGGGGACAGGGCTATTCTACGAGCAGTACTTC. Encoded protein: CASSWGTGLFYEQYF.